Detailed here is one T cell receptor beta chain. TCRdb's copy holds only in-frame clones and misses some; the assay was immunoSEQ multiplex PCR. The sample yields 2,500,000 or so clones, over 85% seen once. The source of the sample is a study of shared clonotypes between healthy human individuals. Background on the study: Per donor, CD8 memory used one plate, CD8 naive used two, CD4 memory used three and CD4 naive used three.

The CDR3 length is 15 residues. CDR1 is KGHSH and CDR2 is LQKENI in the germline V gene. V was pared by 6 bases and J by 4 bases, with 7 bases of the junction left unmatched. The V gene is TRBV18, the J gene TRBJ2-7; 12 bases map to TRBD1. The sample was naive CD4+ T cells from PBMCs. Documented subset: CD45RA+ positively selected. The TCR originated in a young man in good health. Some clones in this sample may be carry-over from other donors' samples. The CDR3 DNA sequence: TGTGCCAGCTCCCTGGGACAGGGGGCCGGTTACGAGCAGTACTTC. Translation: CASSLGQGAGYEQYF.